This entry lists 13 T cell receptor beta chains sequenced from one sample in a study of CD8+ T cells in alopecia areata. Following extraction, RNA underwent reverse transcription to cDNA, which served as the sequencing template. The method was immunoSEQ multiplex PCR; TCRdb's version includes in-frame clones alone and lacks a portion of them. Of about 190,000 clones in the sample, roughly 60% were seen once. Indicated treatment: oral pan-JAK inhibitor, 5-10 mg twice daily. This sample comprised CD4+ T cells sorted from blood, obtained between weeks 49 and 50, from a patient treated with tofacitinib. These receptor sequences come from a human donor with alopecia areata.

The rearrangement uses TRBV7-9 and TRBJ1-6, with 8 bases matching TRBD1. The germline gives CDR1 SEHNR, CDR2 FQNEAQ (reference sequence). Trimming at V came to 5 bases and at J to 7 bases, leaving 10 bases not matched to a gene. The CDR3 is 16 residues long. The CDR3 nucleotides read TGTGCCAGCAGCCGACAGGACAGGGAAAGGAATTCACCCCTCCACTTT. It encodes CASSRQDRERNSPLHF.

The CDR3 coding sequence is TGCAGCGTTCAGGGCTACGAAGCTTTCTTT. This translates into CSVQGYEAFF. The rearrangement uses TRBV29-1 and TRBJ1-1; a weak D match, TRBD1 (5 bases). The CDR3 sequence is 10 residues long. CDR1 is SQVTM and CDR2 is ANQGSEA in the germline V gene. The V end lost 5 bases, the J end lost 8 bases, and 9 bases lay between the germline ends.

This clone was counted once. This chain joins TRBV2 and TRBJ1-2, with 9 bases identical to TRBD1. The CDR3 runs to 16 residues. Germline CDR1 SNHLY, CDR2 FYNNEI. V lost 6 bases and J lost 3; bases outside the gene matches: 11. DNA of the CDR3: TGTGCCAGCAGACAGACTACAGGGGGCTCCTACTATGGCTACACCTTC. Its protein product is CASRQTTGGSYYGYTF.

CDR3 sequence: CASSLVGLGTEAFF. The CDR3 DNA reads TGTGCCAGCAGCCTTGTCGGTTTGGGGACTGAAGCTTTCTTT. This rearrangement joins TRBV14 to TRBJ1-1, with unresolved D. V was cut by 4 bases and J by 5 bases, with 14 bases left in between. The CDR3 totals 14 residues. Germline CDR1 SGHDN, CDR2 FVKESK. Using reference TRBV14 and TRBJ1-1 for the parts outside the CDR3, the full variable domain is EAGVTQFPSHSVIEKGQTVTLRCDPISGHDNLYWYRRVMGKEIKFLLHFVKESKQDESGMPNNRFLAERTGGTYSTLKVQPAELEDSGVYFCASSLVGLGTEAFFGQGTRLTVV.

In its sample, this clone was seen a few times. The chain employs TRBV7-2 and TRBJ1-2; 9 nucleotides line up with TRBD1. V trimming: 5 bases; J trimming: 0 bases; junction bases outside the gene matches: 4. The CDR3 sequence is 15 residues long. The V gene's germline CDR1 is SGHTA and CDR2 FQGNSA. CDR3 protein: CASSRDRATNYGYTF. The CDR3 DNA reads as TGTGCCAGCAGCCGGGACAGGGCGACTAACTATGGCTACACCTTC. Supplemented by reference TRBV7-2 and TRBJ1-2, the full variable domain reads GAGVSQSPSNKVTEKGKDVELRCDPISGHTALYWYRQSLGQGLEFLIYFQGNSAPDKSGLPSDRFSAERTGGSVSTLTIQRTQQEDSAVYLCASSRDRATNYGYTFGSGTRLTVV.

This rearrangement joins TRBV30 to TRBJ2-2, with a weak D call TRBD1 (6 bases). The CDR3 is 14 residues long. Germline values: CDR1 GTSNPN, CDR2 SVGIG (reference sequence). Trimming left V 2 bases short and J 6 bases short, with 13 bases between. CDR3 nucleotides: TGTGCCTGGAGTCTCGACAGGATCGCCGGGGAGCTGTTTTTT. Residues: CAWSLDRIAGELFF.

The chain carries TRBV29-1 and TRBJ2-2; D not resolved. This CDR3 comprises 15 residues. Deletions cut 8 bases from V and 0 bases from J, with 16 bases between. Germline lookup yields CDR1 SQVTM and CDR2 ANQGSEA. CDR3 region: CSLRPKPANTGELFF. Written as DNA, the CDR3 is TGCAGCCTACGACCTAAGCCTGCGAACACCGGGGAGCTGTTTTTT.

V is TRBV9 and J is TRBJ2-4, with D tentatively TRBD2 (5 bases). V was trimmed by 4 bases and J by 9 bases, leaving 20 bases between them. The CDR3 length is 15 residues. Germline assignment: CDR1 SGDLS and CDR2 YYNGEE. This chain's CDR3 is CASSTRGDPLGIQYF. The DNA for the CDR3 is TGTGCCAGCAGCACCCGGGGAGACCCGCTTGGCATTCAGTACTTC.

This chain links TRBV6-5 with TRBJ1-1, with D unresolved. V was trimmed by 7 bases and J by 1 base, leaving 10 bases between them. Germline CDR1 is MNHEY and CDR2 is SVGAGI. The CDR3 runs 13 residues. In DNA form, the CDR3 reads TGTGCCAGCATCGGACGGAGGAACACTGAAGCTTTCTTT. This gives the protein CASIGRRNTEAFF.

This clone appeared a single time. The rearrangement uses TRBV2 and TRBJ2-1; maybe TRBD2 (5 bases). V shed 4 bases and J shed 7 bases, with 11 bases lying between them. Germline lookup yields CDR1 SNHLY and CDR2 FYNNEI. The CDR3 runs 13 residues. The CDR3: CASSVELVNEQFF. CDR3 sequence (DNA): TGTGCCAGCAGTGTAGAACTAGTAAATGAGCAGTTCTTC. Full variable domain (missing parts from reference TRBV2 and TRBJ2-1): EPEVTQTPSHQVTQMGQEVILRCVPISNHLYFYWYRQILGQKVEFLVSFYNNEISEKSEIFDDQFSVERPDGSNFTLKIRSTKLEDSAMYFCASSVELVNEQFFGPGTRLTVL.

The rearrangement uses TRBV19 and TRBJ1-4, with TRBD1 matching 10 bases. Trimming removed 9 bases from V and 10 bases from J; junction bases left unmatched: 8. Germline V gene sequence: CDR1 LNHDA, CDR2 SQIVND (reference sequence). There are 13 residues in the CDR3. The CDR3 loop reads CASTGTGAGKLFF. The CDR3 DNA follows: TGTGCCAGCACCGGGACAGGGGCAGGAAAACTGTTTTTT.

This sequence joins TRBV30 and TRBJ2-1; D gene ambiguous. V dropped 5 bases and J dropped 3 bases, with 5 bases sitting between them. The length of the CDR3 is 11 residues. Germline V gene lookup returns CDR1 GTSNPN and CDR2 SVGIG (reference sequence). The DNA of the CDR3 is TGTGCCTGGGGGTTCTACAATGAGCAGTTCTTC. The encoded protein is CAWGFYNEQFF.

V usage is TRBV30 and J usage is TRBJ2-3, with 7 bases lining up with TRBD2. V gave up 7 bases and J gave up 8 bases; unmatched junction bases: 6. The CDR3 length is 11 residues. Germline V gene lookup returns CDR1 GTSNPN and CDR2 SVGIG (reference sequence). The CDR3 bases are TGTGCCTCGTTAAGCGGGACTACGCAGTATTTT. It translates to CASLSGTTQYF.